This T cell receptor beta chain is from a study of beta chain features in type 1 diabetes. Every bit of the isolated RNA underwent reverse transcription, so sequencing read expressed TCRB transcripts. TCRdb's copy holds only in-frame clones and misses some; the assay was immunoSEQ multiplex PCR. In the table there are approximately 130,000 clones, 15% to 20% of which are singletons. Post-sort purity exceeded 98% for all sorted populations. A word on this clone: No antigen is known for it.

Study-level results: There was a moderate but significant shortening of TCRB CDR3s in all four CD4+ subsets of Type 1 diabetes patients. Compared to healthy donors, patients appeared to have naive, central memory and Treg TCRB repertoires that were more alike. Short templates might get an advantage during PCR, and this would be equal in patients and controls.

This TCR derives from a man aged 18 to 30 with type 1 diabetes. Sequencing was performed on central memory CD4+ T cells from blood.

CDR3 in DNA: TGTGCCAGCAGCTTGATTTCAGGAGATCAGCCCCAGCATTTT. Translating gives CASSLISGDQPQHF. J is TRBJ1-5 and V is TRBV5-8; D gene uncertain. There are 14 residues in the CDR3. V was cut by 1 base and J by 5 bases, with 10 bases left in between. Germline CDR1 reads SGHTS; CDR2 reads YDEGEE.